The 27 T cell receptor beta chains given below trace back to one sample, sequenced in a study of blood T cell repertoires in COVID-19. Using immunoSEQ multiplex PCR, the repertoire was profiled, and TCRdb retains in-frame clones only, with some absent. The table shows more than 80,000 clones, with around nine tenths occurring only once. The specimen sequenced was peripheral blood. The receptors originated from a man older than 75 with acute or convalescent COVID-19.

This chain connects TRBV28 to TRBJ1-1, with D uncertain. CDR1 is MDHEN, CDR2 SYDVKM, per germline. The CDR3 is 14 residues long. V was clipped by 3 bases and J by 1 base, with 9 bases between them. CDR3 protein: CASSFLGRNTEAFF. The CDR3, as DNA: TGTGCCAGCAGTTTCCTAGGCAGGAACACTGAAGCTTTCTTT.

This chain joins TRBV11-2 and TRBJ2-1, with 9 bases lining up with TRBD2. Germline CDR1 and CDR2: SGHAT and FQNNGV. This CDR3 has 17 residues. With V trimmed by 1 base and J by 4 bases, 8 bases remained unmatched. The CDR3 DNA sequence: TGTGCCAGCAGCTTAGGGGATAGCGGGGGTTCTTACAATGAGCAGTTCTTC. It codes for CASSLGDSGGSYNEQFF. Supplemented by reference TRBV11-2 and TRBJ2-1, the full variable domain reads EAGVAQSPRYKIIEKRQSVAFWCNPISGHATLYWYQQILGQGPKLLIQFQNNGVVDDSQLPKDRFSAERLKGVDSTLKIQPAKLEDSAVYLCASSLGDSGGSYNEQFFGPGTRLTVL.

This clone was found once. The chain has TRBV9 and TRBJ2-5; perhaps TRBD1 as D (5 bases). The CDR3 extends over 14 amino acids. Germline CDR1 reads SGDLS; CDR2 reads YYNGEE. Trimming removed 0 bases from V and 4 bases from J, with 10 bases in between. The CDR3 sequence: CASSVGTNRETQYF. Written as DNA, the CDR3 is TGTGCCAGCAGCGTAGGGACAAACAGAGAGACCCAGTACTTC. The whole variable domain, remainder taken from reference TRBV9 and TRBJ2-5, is DSGVTQTPKHLITATGQRVTLRCSPRSGDLSVYWYQQSLDQGLQFLIQYYNGEERAKGNILERFSAQQFPDLHSELNLSSLELGDSALYFCASSVGTNRETQYFGPGTRLLVL.

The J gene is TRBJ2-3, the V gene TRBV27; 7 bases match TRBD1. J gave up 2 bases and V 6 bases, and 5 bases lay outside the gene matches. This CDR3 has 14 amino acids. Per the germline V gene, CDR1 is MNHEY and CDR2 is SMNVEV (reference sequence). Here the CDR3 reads CASSRTGNTDTQYF. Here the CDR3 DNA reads TGTGCCAGCAGCCGGACAGGCAACACAGATACGCAGTATTTT.

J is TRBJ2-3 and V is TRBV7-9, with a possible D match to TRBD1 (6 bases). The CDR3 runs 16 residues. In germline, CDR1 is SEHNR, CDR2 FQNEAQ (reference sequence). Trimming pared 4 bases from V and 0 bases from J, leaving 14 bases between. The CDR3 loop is CASSSGDITSTDTQYF. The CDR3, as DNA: TGTGCCAGCAGCTCAGGGGATATTACTAGCACAGATACGCAGTATTTT.

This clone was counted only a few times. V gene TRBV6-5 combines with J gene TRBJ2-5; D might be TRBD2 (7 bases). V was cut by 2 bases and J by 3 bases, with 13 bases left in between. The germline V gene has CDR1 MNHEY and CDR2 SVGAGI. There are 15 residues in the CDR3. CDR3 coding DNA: TGTGCCAGCAGTTACATGGGGGAGGGGGAAGAGACCCAGTACTTC. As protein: CASSYMGEGEETQYF.

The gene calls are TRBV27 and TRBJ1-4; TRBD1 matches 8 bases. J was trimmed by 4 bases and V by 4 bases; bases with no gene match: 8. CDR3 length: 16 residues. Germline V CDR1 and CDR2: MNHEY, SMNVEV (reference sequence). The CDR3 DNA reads TGTGCCAGCAGTTGGCGCAGGGGGCGCGTTAATGAAAAACTGTTTTTT. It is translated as CASSWRRGRVNEKLFF.

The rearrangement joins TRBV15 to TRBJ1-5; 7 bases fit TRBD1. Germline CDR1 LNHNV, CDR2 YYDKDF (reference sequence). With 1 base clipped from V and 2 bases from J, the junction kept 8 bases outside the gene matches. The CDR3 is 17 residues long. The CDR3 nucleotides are TGTGCCACCAGCAGAGGACAGGGTGGAGTCGGCAATCAGCCCCAGCATTTT. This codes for CATSRGQGGVGNQPQHF.

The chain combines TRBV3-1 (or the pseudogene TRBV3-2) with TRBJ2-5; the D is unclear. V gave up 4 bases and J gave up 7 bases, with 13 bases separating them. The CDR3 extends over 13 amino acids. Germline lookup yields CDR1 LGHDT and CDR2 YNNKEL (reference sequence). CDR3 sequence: CASSPSRRRTQYF. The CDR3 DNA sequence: TGTGCCAGCAGCCCGAGCCGGAGACGGACCCAGTACTTC.

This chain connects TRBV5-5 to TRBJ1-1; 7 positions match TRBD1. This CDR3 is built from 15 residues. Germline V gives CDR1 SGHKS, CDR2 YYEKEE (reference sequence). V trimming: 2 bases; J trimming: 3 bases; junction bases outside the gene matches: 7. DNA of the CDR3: TGTGCCAGCAGCTTCAGGGGGGAATTGGACACTGAAGCTTTCTTT. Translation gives CASSFRGELDTEAFF.

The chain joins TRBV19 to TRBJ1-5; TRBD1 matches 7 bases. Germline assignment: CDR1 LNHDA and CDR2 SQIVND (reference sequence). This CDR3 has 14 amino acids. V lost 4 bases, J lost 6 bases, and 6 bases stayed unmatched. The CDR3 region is CASSTTGLGQPQHF. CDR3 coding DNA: TGTGCCAGTAGTACGACAGGGTTGGGTCAGCCCCAGCATTTT.

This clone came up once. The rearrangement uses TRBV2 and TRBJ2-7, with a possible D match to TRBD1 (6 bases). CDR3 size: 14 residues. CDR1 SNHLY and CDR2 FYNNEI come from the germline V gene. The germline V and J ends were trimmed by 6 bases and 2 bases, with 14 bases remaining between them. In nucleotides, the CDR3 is TGTGCCAGCAGGGGACAAGTTATTACCTACGAGCAGTACTTC. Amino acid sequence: CASRGQVITYEQYF.

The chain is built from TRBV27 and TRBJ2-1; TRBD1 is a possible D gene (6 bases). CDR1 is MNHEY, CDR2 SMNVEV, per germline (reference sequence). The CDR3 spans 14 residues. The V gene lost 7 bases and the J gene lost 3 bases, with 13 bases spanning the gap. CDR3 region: CASIPGANYNEQFF. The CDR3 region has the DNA TGTGCCAGCATCCCAGGGGCCAACTACAATGAGCAGTTCTTC.

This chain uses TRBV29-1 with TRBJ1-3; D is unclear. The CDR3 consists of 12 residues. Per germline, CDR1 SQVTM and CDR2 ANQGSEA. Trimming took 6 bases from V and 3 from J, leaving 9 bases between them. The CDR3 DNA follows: TGCAGCGTCCTTGAGGTTGGAAACACCATATATTTT. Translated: CSVLEVGNTIYF.

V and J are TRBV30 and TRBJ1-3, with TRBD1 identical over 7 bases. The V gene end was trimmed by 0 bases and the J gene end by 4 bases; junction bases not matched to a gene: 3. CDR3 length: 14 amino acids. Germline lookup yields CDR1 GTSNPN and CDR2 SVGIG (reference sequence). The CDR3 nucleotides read TGTGCCTGGAGTGTACAGGGGTACGGAAACACCATATATTTT. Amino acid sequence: CAWSVQGYGNTIYF.

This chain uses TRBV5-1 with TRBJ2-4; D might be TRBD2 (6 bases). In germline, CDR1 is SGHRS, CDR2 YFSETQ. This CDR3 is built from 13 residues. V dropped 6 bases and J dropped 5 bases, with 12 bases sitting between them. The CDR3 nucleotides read TGCGCCAGCATGGAGGGTGGCCAAAACATTCAGTACTTC. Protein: CASMEGGQNIQYF. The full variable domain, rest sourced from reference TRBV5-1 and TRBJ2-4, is KAGVTQTPRYLIKTRGQQVTLSCSPISGHRSVSWYQQTPGQGLQFLFEYFSETQRNKGNFPGRFSGRQFSNSRSEMNVSTLELGDSALYLCASMEGGQNIQYFGAGTRLSVL.

In DNA, the CDR3 is TGCGCCAGCAGCTTGGCTAGCGGGAGGTACAATGAGCAGTTCTTC. It encodes CASSLASGRYNEQFF. The V call is TRBV5-1, the J call TRBJ2-1; 11 bases agree with TRBD2. Germline lookup yields CDR1 SGHRS and CDR2 YFSETQ. The CDR3 loop spans 15 amino acids. J was trimmed by 4 bases and V by 0 bases; bases with no gene match: 0.

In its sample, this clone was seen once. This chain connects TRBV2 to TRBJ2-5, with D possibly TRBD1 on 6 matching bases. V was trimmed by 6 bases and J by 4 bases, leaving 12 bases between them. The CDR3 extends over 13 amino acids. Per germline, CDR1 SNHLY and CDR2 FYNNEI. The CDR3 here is CASRRTEPETQYF. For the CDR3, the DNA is TGTGCCAGCAGGAGGACAGAGCCAGAGACCCAGTACTTC.

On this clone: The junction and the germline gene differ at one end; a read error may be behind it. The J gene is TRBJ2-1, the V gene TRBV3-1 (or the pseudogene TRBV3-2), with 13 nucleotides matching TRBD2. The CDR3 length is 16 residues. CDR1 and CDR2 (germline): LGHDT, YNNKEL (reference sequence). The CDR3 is CASSQETFLRTSGSVF. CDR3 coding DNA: TGTGCCAGCAGCCAAGAGACTTTTTTGAGGACTAGCGGGAGCGTCTTC.

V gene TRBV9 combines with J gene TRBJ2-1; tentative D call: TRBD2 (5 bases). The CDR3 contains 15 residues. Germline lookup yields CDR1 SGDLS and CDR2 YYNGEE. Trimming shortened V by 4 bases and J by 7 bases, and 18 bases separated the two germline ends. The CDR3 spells CASSPRTGSWNEQFF. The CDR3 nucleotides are TGTGCCAGCAGCCCCCGGACTGGGAGTTGGAATGAGCAGTTCTTC.

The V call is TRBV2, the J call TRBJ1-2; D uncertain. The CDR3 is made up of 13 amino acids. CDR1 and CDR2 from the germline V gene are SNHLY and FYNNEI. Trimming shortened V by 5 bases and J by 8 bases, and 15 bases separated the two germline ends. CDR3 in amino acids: CASSRGSIGGYTF. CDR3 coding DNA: TGTGCCAGCAGTCGAGGGTCCATTGGCGGCTACACCTTC. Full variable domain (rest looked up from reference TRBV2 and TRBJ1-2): EPEVTQTPSHQVTQMGQEVILRCVPISNHLYFYWYRQILGQKVEFLVSFYNNEISEKSEIFDDQFSVERPDGSNFTLKIRSTKLEDSAMYFCASSRGSIGGYTFGSGTRLTVV.

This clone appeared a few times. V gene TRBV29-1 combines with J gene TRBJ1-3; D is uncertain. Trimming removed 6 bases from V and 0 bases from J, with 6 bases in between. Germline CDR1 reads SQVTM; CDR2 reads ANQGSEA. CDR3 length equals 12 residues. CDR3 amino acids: CSVIYSGNTIYF. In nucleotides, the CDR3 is TGCAGCGTAATTTACTCTGGAAACACCATATATTTT. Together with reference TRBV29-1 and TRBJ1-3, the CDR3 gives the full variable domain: SAVISQKPSRDICQRGTSLTIQCQVDSQVTMMFWYRQQPGQSLTLIATANQGSEATYESGFVIDKFPISRPNLTFSTLTVSNMSPEDSSIYLCSVIYSGNTIYFGEGSWLTVV.

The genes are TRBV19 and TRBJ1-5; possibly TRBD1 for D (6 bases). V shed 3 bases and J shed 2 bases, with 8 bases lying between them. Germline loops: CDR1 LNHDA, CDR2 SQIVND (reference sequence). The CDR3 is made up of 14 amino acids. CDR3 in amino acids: CASSMAGGNQPQHF. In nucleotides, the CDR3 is TGTGCCAGTAGTATGGCAGGGGGCAATCAGCCCCAGCATTTT.

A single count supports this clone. The CDR3 here is CASSQWETNQPQHF. CDR3 DNA sequence: TGCGCCAGCAGCCAGTGGGAGACTAATCAGCCCCAGCATTTT. The V call is TRBV4-1, the J call TRBJ1-5; D is undetermined. Trimming left V 3 bases short and J 4 bases short, with 10 bases between. The CDR3 has 14 amino acids. Germline values: CDR1 MGHRA, CDR2 YSYEKL.

CDR3 in DNA: TGTGCCAGCAGCTTGGGACAGGGGGCGTCAGGGGCCAACGTCCTGACTTTC. Encoded protein: CASSLGQGASGANVLTF. The chain employs TRBV5-4 and TRBJ2-6, with TRBD1 identical over 10 bases. V shed 0 bases and J 4 bases; nucleotides not matched to a gene: 4. Germline V gene sequence: CDR1 SGHNT, CDR2 YYREEE (reference sequence). The CDR3 totals 17 residues.

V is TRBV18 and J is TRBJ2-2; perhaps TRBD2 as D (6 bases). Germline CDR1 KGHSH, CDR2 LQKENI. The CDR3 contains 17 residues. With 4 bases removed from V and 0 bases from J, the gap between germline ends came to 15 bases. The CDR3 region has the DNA TGTGCCAGCTCACTCGAACTAGCAGTCGCGAACACCGGGGAGCTGTTTTTT. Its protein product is CASSLELAVANTGELFF. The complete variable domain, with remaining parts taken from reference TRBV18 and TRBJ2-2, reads NAGVMQNPRHLVRRRGQEARLRCSPMKGHSHVYWYRQLPEEGLKFMVYLQKENIIDESGMPKERFSAEFPKEGPSILRIQQVVRGDSAAYFCASSLELAVANTGELFFGEGSRLTVL.

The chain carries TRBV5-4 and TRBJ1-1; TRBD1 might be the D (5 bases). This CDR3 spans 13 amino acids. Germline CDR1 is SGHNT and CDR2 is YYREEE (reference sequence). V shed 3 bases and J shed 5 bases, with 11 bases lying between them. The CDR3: CASSSRQTTEAFF. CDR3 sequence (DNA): TGTGCCAGCAGCTCTAGACAGACGACTGAAGCTTTCTTT. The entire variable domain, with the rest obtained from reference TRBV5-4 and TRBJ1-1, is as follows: ETGVTQSPTHLIKTRGQQVTLRCSSQSGHNTVSWYQQALGQGPQFIFQYYREEENGRGNFPPRFSGLQFPNYSSELNVNALELDDSALYLCASSSRQTTEAFFGQGTRLTVV.